What follows describes a single TCR beta chain. The sample is drawn from a study of shared clonotypes between healthy human individuals. Turning to the study itself: The plates for each donor numbered three CD4 naive, three CD4 memory, two CD8 naive and one CD8 memory.

Trimming took off 2 bases at V and 1 base at J, with 9 bases between the two ends. Germline V gene lookup returns CDR1 PRHDT and CDR2 FYEKMQ (reference sequence). This CDR3 spans 14 amino acids. The data were produced by immunoSEQ multiplex PCR, yet TCRdb's version contains in-frame clones alone and is incomplete. The sample has 950,000 to 1,100,000 clones; under 80% are singletons. Nashville, Tennessee was home to all donors, each a Caucasian adult. Splitting of CD4+ cells produced CD45RA+ naive and CD45RA-negative memory subsets. The chain carries TRBV13 and TRBJ2-7; the D is unclear. Input material: memory CD4+ T cells sorted from blood. Subset described: CD45RA-negative fraction. This sequence was found in a man younger than 35 in good health. CDR3 in DNA: TGTGCCAGCAGCTTAAAGCTGGGATCCTACGAGCAGTACTTC. Translation: CASSLKLGSYEQYF.